This T cell receptor beta chain was captured by sequencing in a study of siplizumab effects on memory and regulatory T cells. Study-level findings and limits: Naive T cells apparently outstripped memory cells in diversity and seemed major alloresponse contributors.

The protocol was immunoSEQ multiplex PCR, while the TCRdb copy is restricted to in-frame clones and leaves out a portion. Of some 100,000 clones listed, 91% were seen once; the top ten hold roughly 2.5%. Points on this clone: The antigen is undetermined.

The V gene's germline CDR1 is MGHDK and CDR2 SYGVNS. This CDR3 region has 13 residues. Between the trimmed V and J ends, which lost 5 bases and 4 bases, there was a span of 11 bases. The sample taken for sequencing was CD4+ T cells sorted from blood. The chain combines TRBV25-1 with TRBJ2-5; TRBD1 or TRBD2 may be the D gene (5 bases each). This clonotype was obtained from a human donor in good health. Some clones in this sample may be carry-over from other donors' samples. DNA of the CDR3: TGTGCCAGCAGTTCCGGGGCTAGAGAGACCCAGTACTTC. It codes for CASSSGARETQYF.